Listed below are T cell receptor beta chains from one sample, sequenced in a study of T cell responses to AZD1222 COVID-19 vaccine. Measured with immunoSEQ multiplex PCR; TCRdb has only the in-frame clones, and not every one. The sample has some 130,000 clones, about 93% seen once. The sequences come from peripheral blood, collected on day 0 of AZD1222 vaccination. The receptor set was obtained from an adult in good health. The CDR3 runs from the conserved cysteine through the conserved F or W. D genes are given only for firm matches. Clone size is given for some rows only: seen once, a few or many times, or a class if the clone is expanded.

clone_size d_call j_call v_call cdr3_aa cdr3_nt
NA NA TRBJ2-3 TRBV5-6 CASSLVGGSTDTQYF TGTGCCAGCAGCTTGGTAGGTGGGTCCACAGATACGCAGTATTTT
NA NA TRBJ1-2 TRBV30 CAWSVMTYYGYTF TGTGCCTGGAGTGTAATGACATACTATGGCTACACCTTC
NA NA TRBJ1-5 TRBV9 CASSVGGSKNQPQHF TGTGCCAGCAGCGTAGGGGGGTCGAAGAATCAGCCCCAGCATTTT
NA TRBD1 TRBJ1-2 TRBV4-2 CASSSRFRTGRFGYTF TGTGCCAGCAGCTCGAGATTTCGGACAGGTCGATTCGGCTACACCTTC
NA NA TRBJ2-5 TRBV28 CASSLAKTQYF TGTGCCAGCAGCCTCGCAAAGACCCAGTACTTC
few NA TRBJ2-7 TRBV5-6 CASSWEGSPYEQYF TGTGCCAGCAGCTGGGAAGGGAGTCCCTACGAGCAGTACTTC
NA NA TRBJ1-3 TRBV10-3 CAISFGLSGNTIYF TGTGCCATCAGTTTCGGTCTCTCTGGAAACACCATATATTTT
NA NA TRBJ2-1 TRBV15 CATSSRAEGPYNEQFF TGTGCCACCAGCAGTAGGGCCGAGGGTCCATACAATGAGCAGTTCTTC
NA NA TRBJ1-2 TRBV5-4 CASSLERVGYGYTF TGTGCCAGCAGCTTGGAGAGGGTTGGTTATGGCTACACCTTC
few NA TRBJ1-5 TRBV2 CASSEGYSNQPQHF TGTGCCAGCAGTGAAGGATATAGCAATCAGCCCCAGCATTTT
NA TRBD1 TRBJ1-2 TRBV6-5 CASSYGPTGPLDGYTF TGTGCCAGCAGTTACGGACCGACAGGGCCGCTCGACGGCTACACCTTC
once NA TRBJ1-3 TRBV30 CAWTPPRALGGNTIYF TGTGCCTGGACCCCTCCTCGGGCTTTAGGTGGAAACACCATATATTTT
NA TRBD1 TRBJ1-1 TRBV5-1 CVSSLTPGTGFENTEAFF TGCGTCAGCAGCTTGACCCCCGGGACAGGGTTTGAGAACACTGAAGCTTTCTTT
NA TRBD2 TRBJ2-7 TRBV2 CASSDRAGGEQYF TGTGCCAGCAGCGACAGGGCGGGGGGGGAGCAGTACTTC
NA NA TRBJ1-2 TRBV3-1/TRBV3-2 CASSPGGGGPGRGYTF TGTGCCAGCAGCCCTGGGGGGGGCGGTCCCGGTAGAGGCTACACCTTC
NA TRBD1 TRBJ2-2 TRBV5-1 CASSRASDRAAGELFF TGCGCCAGCAGCCGGGCGTCGGACAGGGCGGCCGGGGAGCTGTTTTTT
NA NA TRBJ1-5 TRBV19 CASSILGPNNQPQHF TGTGCCAGTAGTATCCTCGGACCGAACAATCAGCCCCAGCATTTT
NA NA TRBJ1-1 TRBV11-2 CASSLDRDTEAFF TGTGCCAGCAGCCTTGACAGAGACACTGAAGCTTTCTTT
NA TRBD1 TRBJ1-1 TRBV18 CASSQPGTGMQPEAFF TGTGCCAGCTCACAACCCGGGACAGGGATGCAGCCTGAAGCTTTCTTT
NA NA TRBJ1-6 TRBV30 CAWSVNRFFISYNSPLHF TGTGCCTGGAGTGTAAACAGGTTTTTCATATCCTATAATTCACCCCTCCACTTT
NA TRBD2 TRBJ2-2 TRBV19 CASSRAGGNTGELFF TGTGCCAGTAGTAGAGCGGGGGGGAACACCGGGGAGCTGTTTTTT
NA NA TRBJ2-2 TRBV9 CASSVGGLLNTGELFF TGTGCCAGCAGCGTAGGGGGACTCCTGAACACCGGGGAGCTGTTTTTT
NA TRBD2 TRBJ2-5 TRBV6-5 CASSYSGGADGGTQYF TGTGCCAGCAGTTACTCCGGGGGGGCGGACGGAGGGACCCAGTACTTC
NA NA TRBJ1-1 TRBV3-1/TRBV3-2 CASTQTPDFSGNTEAFF TGTGCCAGCACCCAGACGCCAGATTTCTCCGGTAACACTGAAGCTTTCTTT
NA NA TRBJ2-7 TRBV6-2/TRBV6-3 CASSYWTYEQYF TGTGCCAGCAGTTACTGGACGTACGAGCAGTACTTC
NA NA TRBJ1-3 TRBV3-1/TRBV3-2 CASSPRGNTIYF TGTGCCAGCAGCCCCCGTGGAAACACCATATATTTT
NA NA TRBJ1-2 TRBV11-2 CASSLDLIPGGGGYTF TGTGCCAGCAGCTTAGATCTAATACCCGGAGGAGGTGGCTACACCTTC
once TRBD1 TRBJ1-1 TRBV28 CASSFPGTGKYTEAFF TGTGCCAGCAGTTTTCCCGGGACAGGGAAGTACACTGAAGCTTTCTTT
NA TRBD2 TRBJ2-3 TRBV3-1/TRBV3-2 CASSPHGTTLWGTDTQYF TGTGCCAGCAGCCCACACGGGACTACCCTTTGGGGCACAGATACGCAGTATTTT
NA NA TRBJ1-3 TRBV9 CASSPLGVSGNTIYF TGTGCCAGCAGCCCCTTGGGAGTATCTGGAAACACCATATATTTT
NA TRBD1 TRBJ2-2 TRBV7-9 CASSLTPTTRGRTGELFF TGTGCCAGCAGCTTAACCCCCACGACGAGGGGGCGCACCGGGGAGCTGTTTTTT
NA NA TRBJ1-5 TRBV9 CASSVDASNQPQHF TGTGCCAGCAGCGTAGATGCTAGCAATCAGCCCCAGCATTTT
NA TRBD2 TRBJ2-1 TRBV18 CASCREGSYNEQFF TGTGCCAGCTGCAGGGAGGGCTCCTACAATGAGCAGTTCTTC
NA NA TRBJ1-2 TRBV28 CASSLQTNYGYTF TGTGCCAGCAGTTTACAGACTAACTATGGCTACACCTTC
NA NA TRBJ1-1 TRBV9 CASSPLSTEAFF TGTGCCAGCAGCCCCCTCAGCACTGAAGCTTTCTTT